The 8 T cell receptor beta chains reported below all come from one sample, sequenced in a study of vaccination and CD4 T cells after COVID-19. The Oncomine TCR Beta short-read assay was applied to DNA of cultured CD4+ T cells. MiXCR, applied by TCRdb to the PCR reads, yields one record per CDR3 protein. The sample contains about 24,000 distinct CDR3 sequences, roughly 33% of which appear only once. For these TCRs, the target antigens are not known. Time point of the sample: late sampling 161 to 241 days after vaccination in three convalescent patients. Regarding treatment: approximately 9-day PBMC culture with coronavirus spike peptide pools or control peptides (ViraFEST assay). Specimen: CD4+ T cells from blood, cultured in vitro, collected about 7 months after SARS-CoV-2 vaccination. These TCRs come from a human donor who had recovered from COVID-19.

The chain couples TRBV2 to TRBJ1-6, with 7 bases aligning to TRBD1. With V trimmed by 6 bases and J by 7 bases, 9 bases remained unmatched. The CDR3 is 15 residues long. The germline CDR1 and CDR2 sequences are SNHLY and FYNNEI. CDR3 residues: CASSPQGVTNSPLHF. CDR3 nucleotide sequence: TGTGCCAGCAGCCCCCAGGGGGTGACAAATTCACCCCTCCACTTT.

This clonotype has only a few counts. V and J are TRBV7-9 and TRBJ2-1; D is unresolved. Germline-derived CDR1 and CDR2 are SEHNR and FQNEAQ (reference sequence). The CDR3 contains 16 residues. Trimming took off 1 base at V and 10 bases at J, with 20 bases between the two ends. CDR3 residues: CASSLDWLVGIGEQFF. The CDR3 DNA follows: TGTGCCAGCAGCTTAGATTGGCTGGTGGGCATTGGCGAGCAGTTCTTC.

The rearrangement uses TRBV2 and TRBJ1-1; tentative D call: TRBD1 (6 bases). Trimming removed 5 bases at V and 11 bases at J, with 21 bases between. Germline V gene lookup returns CDR1 SNHLY and CDR2 FYNNEI. The CDR3 is 14 amino acids. CDR3 amino acids: CASSQLSTGIRAFF. The CDR3 coding sequence is TGTGCCAGCAGTCAACTCTCGACAGGAATTCGGGCTTTCTTT.

This clonotype came up a few times. The rearrangement uses TRBV20-1 and TRBJ1-2, with a weak D call TRBD1 (6 bases). Germline-derived CDR1 and CDR2 are DFQATT and SNEGSKA (reference sequence). This CDR3 contains 14 residues. The V end lost 4 bases, the J end lost 3 bases, and 15 bases lay between the germline ends. CDR3 nucleotides: TGCAGTGCTATCCGGGACAAACGGGACTATGGCTACACCTTC. Its protein product is CSAIRDKRDYGYTF.

This clonotype was observed a handful of times. The chain combines TRBV2 with TRBJ2-5; tentatively, D is TRBD2 (6 bases). The CDR3 spans 12 residues. Germline-derived CDR1 and CDR2 are SNHLY and FYNNEI. The CDR3 sequence is CASTGEQETQYF. The CDR3 DNA reads as TGTGCGTCAACGGGGGAACAAGAGACCCAGTACTTC.

This clonotype has just a few counts. This chain uses TRBV20-1 with TRBJ1-1; 7 bases fit TRBD1. Per germline, CDR1 DFQATT and CDR2 SNEGSKA (reference sequence). The CDR3 covers 11 residues. Unmatched junction bases numbered 6, after V lost 4 bases and J lost 10 bases. CDR3 sequence: CSAILRTGAFF. The CDR3, as DNA: TGCAGTGCTATCCTTAGGACAGGAGCTTTCTTT.

The chain joins TRBV20-1 to TRBJ2-2; 8 bases map to TRBD2. CDR1 and CDR2 (germline): DFQATT, SNEGSKA (reference sequence). There are 15 residues in the CDR3. Trimming removed 0 bases from V and 5 bases from J; junction bases left unmatched: 5. The CDR3 sequence: CSARDSGGVTGELFF. The CDR3, as DNA: TGCAGTGCTAGAGATTCGGGGGGGGTAACCGGGGAGCTGTTTTTT.

In DNA, the CDR3 is TGCAGTGAGACCGGGACAGGCCTCAATGAGCAGTTCTTC. This sequence encodes CSETGTGLNEQFF. V usage is TRBV20-1 and J usage is TRBJ2-1, with TRBD1 identical over 8 bases. Germline CDR1 reads DFQATT; CDR2 reads SNEGSKA (reference sequence). V gave up 7 bases and J gave up 6 bases; unmatched junction bases: 8. CDR3 length equals 13 residues.